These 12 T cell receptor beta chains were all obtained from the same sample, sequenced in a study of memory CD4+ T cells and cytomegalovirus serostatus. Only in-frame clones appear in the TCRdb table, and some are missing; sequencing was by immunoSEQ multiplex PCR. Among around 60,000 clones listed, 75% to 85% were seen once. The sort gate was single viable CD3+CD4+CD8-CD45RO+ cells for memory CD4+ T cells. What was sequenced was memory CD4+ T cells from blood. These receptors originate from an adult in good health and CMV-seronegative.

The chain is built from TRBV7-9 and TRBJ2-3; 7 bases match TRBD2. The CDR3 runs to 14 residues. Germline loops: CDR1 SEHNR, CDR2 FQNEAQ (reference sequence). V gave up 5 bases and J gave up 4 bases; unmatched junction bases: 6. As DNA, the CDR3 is TGTGCCAGCAGCCGCCTGACTAGCTCAGATACGCAGTATTTT. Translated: CASSRLTSSDTQYF. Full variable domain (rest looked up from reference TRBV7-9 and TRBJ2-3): DTGVSQNPRHKITKRGQNVTFRCDPISEHNRLYWYRQTLGQGPEFLTYFQNEAQLEKSRLLSDRFSAERPKGSFSTLEIQRTEQGDSAMYLCASSRLTSSDTQYFGPGTRLTVL.

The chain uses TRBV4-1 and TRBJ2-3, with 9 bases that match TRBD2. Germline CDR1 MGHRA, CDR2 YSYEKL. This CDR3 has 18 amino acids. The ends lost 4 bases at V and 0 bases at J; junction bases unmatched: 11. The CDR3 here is CASSRIAAGGPSTDTQYF. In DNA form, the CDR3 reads TGCGCCAGCAGCCGTATAGCTGCGGGGGGGCCTAGCACAGATACGCAGTATTTT.

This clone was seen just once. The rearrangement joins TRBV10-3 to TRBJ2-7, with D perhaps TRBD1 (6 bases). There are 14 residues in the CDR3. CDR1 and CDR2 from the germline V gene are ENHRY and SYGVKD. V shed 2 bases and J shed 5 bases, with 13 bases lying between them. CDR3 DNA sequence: TGTGCCATCAGTGAGACAGGGTATGACAACGAGCAGTACTTC. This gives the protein CAISETGYDNEQYF.

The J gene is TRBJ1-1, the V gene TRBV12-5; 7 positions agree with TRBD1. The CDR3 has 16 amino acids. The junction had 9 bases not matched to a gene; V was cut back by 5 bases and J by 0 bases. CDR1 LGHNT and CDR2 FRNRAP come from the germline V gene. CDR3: CASGHRDSKMNTEAFF. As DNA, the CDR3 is TGTGCTAGTGGTCACCGGGACAGTAAAATGAACACTGAAGCTTTCTTT.

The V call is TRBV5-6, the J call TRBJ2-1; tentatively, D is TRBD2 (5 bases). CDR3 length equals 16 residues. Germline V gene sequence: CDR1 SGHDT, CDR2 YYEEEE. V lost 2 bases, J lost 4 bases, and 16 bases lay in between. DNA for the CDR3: TGTGCCAGCAGCTTTGACTTGAGGGCCTCGTACAATGAGCAGTTCTTC. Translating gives CASSFDLRASYNEQFF. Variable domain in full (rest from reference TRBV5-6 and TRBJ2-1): DAGVTQSPTHLIKTRGQQVTLRCSPKSGHDTVSWYQQALGQGPQFIFQYYEEEERQRGNFPDRFSGHQFPNYSSELNVNALLLGDSALYLCASSFDLRASYNEQFFGPGTRLTVL.

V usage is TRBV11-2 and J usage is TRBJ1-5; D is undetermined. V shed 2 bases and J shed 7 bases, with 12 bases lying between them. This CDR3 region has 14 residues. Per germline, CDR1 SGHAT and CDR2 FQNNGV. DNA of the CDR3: TGTGCCAGCAGCTTAATCGGACCCGGACAGCCCCAGCATTTT. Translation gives CASSLIGPGQPQHF.

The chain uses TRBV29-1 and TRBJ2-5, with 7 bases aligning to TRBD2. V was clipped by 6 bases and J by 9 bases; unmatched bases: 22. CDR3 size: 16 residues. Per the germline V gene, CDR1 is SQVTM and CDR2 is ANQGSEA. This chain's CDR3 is CSVIPYATSSFGAQYF. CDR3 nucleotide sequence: TGCAGCGTCATCCCTTACGCGACTAGCAGCTTCGGGGCCCAGTACTTC.

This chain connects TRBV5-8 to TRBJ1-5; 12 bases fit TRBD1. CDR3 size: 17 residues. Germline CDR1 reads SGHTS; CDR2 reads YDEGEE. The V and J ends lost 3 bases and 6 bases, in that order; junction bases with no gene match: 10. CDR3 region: CASSSGQGALGGQPQHF. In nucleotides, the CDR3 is TGTGCCAGCAGCTCGGGACAGGGGGCTCTTGGGGGTCAGCCCCAGCATTTT.

The CDR3 nucleotides read TGTGCCAGCAGTTTAATCGAAGACTCTGGAAACACCATATATTTT. It translates to CASSLIEDSGNTIYF. The rearrangement joins TRBV28 to TRBJ1-3; no clear D. Trimming stripped 2 bases from V and 0 bases from J, with 8 bases between. The CDR3 runs to 15 residues. Germline lookup yields CDR1 MDHEN and CDR2 SYDVKM.

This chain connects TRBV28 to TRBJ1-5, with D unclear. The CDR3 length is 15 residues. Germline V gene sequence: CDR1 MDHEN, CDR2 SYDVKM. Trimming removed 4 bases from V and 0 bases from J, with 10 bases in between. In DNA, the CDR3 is TGTGCCAGCAGTTCCCCGGACCGTAGCAATCAGCCCCAGCATTTT. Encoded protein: CASSSPDRSNQPQHF.

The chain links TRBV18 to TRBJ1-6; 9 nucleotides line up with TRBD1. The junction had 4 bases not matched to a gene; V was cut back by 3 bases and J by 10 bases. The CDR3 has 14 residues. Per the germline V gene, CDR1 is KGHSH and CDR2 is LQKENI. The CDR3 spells CASSPSDRGSPLHF. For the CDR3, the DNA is TGTGCCAGCTCACCTTCGGACAGGGGCTCACCCCTCCACTTT.

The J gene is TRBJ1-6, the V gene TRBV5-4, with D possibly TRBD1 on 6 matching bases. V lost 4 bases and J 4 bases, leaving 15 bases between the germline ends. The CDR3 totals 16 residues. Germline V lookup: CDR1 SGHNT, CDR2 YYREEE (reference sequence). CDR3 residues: CASSQRTAVYNSPLHF. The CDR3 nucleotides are TGTGCCAGCAGCCAGAGGACAGCCGTATATAATTCACCCCTCCACTTT.